This section outlines one TCR beta chain sequence together with its context. The sample comes from a study of T cells in tuberculosis. Study summary: A South African cohort included IGRA-negative adolescents, latently infected IGRA-positive adolescents and adults with active tuberculosis.

This CDR3 is 15 amino acids long. Germline V lookup: CDR1 ENHRY, CDR2 SYGVKD. V was shortened by 2 bases and J by 6 bases, with 17 bases between the two germline ends. TCRdb's copy holds only in-frame clones and misses some; the assay was immunoSEQ multiplex PCR. This sample has approximately 30,000 clones, with around 97% found just once. Tuberculin skin test and IGRA determined adolescents' latent tuberculosis status at entry. The genes are TRBV10-3 and TRBJ2-7; D unclear. Sequences were obtained from PBMCs. The sequence was collected from a donor between 10 and 35 years old with latent tuberculosis or without tuberculosis infection. CDR3 DNA sequence: TGTGCCATCAGTGAGGGGCCCGGCCGGAATCTCGAGCAGTACTTC. Its protein product is CAISEGPGRNLEQYF.